Described below is a single T cell receptor beta chain sequence and its context. Distinct nucleotide sequences in the sample also encode this CDR3. This sample is drawn from a study of OX40 agonist ivuxolimab in advanced cancers. Study-wide background: Partial responses occurred in Three dose-escalation patients, one with hepatocellular carcinoma and two with cutaneous melanoma.

TCRdb's table, derived via immunoSEQ multiplex PCR, lists solely in-frame clones and lacks some. This table holds some 30,000 clones, roughly 74% found once. The specimen was CD4+ or CD8+ T cells sorted from blood, collected in a trial of the OX40 agonist ivuxolimab. This TCR was sampled from an adult with an advanced solid tumor such as melanoma, head and neck, liver or kidney cancer.

CDR3 coding DNA: TGCGCCAGCAGCTTCGACAGGGGTAGGACTGAAGCTTTCTTT. Protein: CASSFDRGRTEAFF. The chain carries TRBV5-1 and TRBJ1-1; 8 bases are shared with TRBD1. There are 14 residues in the CDR3. V lost 2 bases to trimming and J lost 5 bases; unmatched junction nucleotides: 5. Germline values: CDR1 SGHRS, CDR2 YFSETQ.